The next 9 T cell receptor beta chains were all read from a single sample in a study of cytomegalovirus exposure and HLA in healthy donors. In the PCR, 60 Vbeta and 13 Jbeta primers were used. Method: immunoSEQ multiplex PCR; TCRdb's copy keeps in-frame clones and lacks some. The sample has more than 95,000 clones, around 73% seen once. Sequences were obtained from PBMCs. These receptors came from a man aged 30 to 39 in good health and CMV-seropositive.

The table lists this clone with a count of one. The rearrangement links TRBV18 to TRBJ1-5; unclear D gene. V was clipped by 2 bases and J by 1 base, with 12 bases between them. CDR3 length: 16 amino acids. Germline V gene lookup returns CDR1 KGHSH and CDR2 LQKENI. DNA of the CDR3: TGTGCCAGCTCACCAGTGAGGAGTGTAAGCAATCAGCCCCAGCATTTT. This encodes CASSPVRSVSNQPQHF.

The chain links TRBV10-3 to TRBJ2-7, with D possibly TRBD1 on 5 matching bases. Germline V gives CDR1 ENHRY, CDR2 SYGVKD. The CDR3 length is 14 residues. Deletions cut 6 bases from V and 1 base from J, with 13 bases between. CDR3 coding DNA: TGTGCCATCAGCGGAGAGGACACGTCCTACGAGCAGTACTTC. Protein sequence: CAISGEDTSYEQYF.

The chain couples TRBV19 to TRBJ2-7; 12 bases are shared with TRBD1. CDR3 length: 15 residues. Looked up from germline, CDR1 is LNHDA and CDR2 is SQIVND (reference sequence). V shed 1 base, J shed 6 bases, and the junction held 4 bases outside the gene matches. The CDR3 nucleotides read TGTGCCAGTAGTATAGGCGGGACAGGGGGCATCGAGCAGTACTTC. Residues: CASSIGGTGGIEQYF. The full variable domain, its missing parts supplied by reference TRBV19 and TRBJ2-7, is DGGITQSPKYLFRKEGQNVTLSCEQNLNHDAMYWYRQDPGQGLRLIYYSQIVNDFQKGDIAEGYSVSREKKESFPLTVTSAQKNPTAFYLCASSIGGTGGIEQYFGPGTRLTVT.

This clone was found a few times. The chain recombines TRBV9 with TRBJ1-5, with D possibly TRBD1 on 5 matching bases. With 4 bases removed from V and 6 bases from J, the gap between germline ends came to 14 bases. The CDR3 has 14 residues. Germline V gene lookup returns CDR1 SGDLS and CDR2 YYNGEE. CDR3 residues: CASSPGGNGQPQHF. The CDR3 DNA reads TGTGCCAGCAGCCCCGGGGGGAACGGTCAGCCCCAGCATTTT.

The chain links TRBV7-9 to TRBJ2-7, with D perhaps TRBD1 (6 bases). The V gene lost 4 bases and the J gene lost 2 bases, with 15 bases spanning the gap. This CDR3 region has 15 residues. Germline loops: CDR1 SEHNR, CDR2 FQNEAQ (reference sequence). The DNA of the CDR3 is TGTGCCAGCAGCTCCGGCAGCAGGGGAACCTACGAGCAGTACTTC. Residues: CASSSGSRGTYEQYF.

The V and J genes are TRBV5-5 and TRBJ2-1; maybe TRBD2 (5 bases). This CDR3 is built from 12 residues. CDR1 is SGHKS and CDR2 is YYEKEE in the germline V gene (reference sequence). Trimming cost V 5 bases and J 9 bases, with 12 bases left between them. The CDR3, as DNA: TGTGCCAGCAGGGGCGTTCGGGGTGAGCAGTTCTTC. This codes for CASRGVRGEQFF.

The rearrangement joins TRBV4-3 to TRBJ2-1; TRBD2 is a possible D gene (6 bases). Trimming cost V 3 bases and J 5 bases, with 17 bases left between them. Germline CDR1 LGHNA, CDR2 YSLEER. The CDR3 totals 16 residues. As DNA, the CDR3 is TGCGCCAGCAGCCAGGAACCTTCGCGGAGGGACAATGAGCAGTTCTTC. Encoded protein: CASSQEPSRRDNEQFF.

Here the CDR3 reads CASSPSQGPGELFF. In nucleotides, the CDR3 is TGCGCCAGCAGCCCCAGTCAGGGTCCCGGGGAGCTGTTTTTT. The V and J genes are TRBV5-1 and TRBJ2-2; perhaps TRBD1 as D (5 bases). Germline V lookup: CDR1 SGHRS, CDR2 YFSETQ. This CDR3 has 14 amino acids. Trimming removed 4 bases from V and 6 bases from J, with 13 bases in between.

As DNA, the CDR3 is TGTGCCTGGAAAGGGGGCCAAGAGACCCAGTACTTC. Amino acid sequence: CAWKGGQETQYF. The chain combines TRBV30 with TRBJ2-5; D might be TRBD1 (6 bases). The CDR3 has 12 residues. V was shortened by 4 bases and J by 1 base, with 7 bases between the two germline ends. The germline CDR1 and CDR2 sequences are GTSNPN and SVGIG (reference sequence).